This T cell receptor (beta chain) emerged from a study of shared clonotypes between healthy human individuals. Study as a whole: The plates for each donor numbered three CD4 naive, three CD4 memory, two CD8 naive and one CD8 memory. Study results and limitations: Generation probabilities were higher for clonotypes shared across all four sorted-subset donors than for unshared ones. Investigators expected sequencing depth to affect clonotype sharing among donors.

CD45RO-negative, CCR7-positively selected cells formed the naive CD8 fraction, excluding terminally differentiated effector memory CD45RA+ cells. With regard to this clone: Antigen: not known.

Per the study methods: ImmunoSEQ only sent back junction sequences with no quality scores, so filtering was done differently. Assay used: immunoSEQ multiplex PCR; TCRdb lists only in-frame clones, some missing. V and J calls plus clone size are reproduced from that table; the DNA served to infer D and trimming. The sample gives about 2,200,000 clones, about 93% of which show up once; roughly 1.7% is in the top ten. The clonotype comes from a man aged 18-30 years in good health. Some clones in this sample may be carry-over from other donors' samples. The sequencing input was naive CD8+ T cells from PBMCs.

In nucleotides, the CDR3 is TGCAGTGCCCGCGGGTCCACTGAAGCTTTCTTT. Its protein product is CSARGSTEAFF. The chain employs TRBV20-1 and TRBJ1-1; D remains unclear. Germline CDR1 and CDR2: DFQATT and SNEGSKA (reference sequence). Trimming removed 6 bases from V and 4 bases from J, with 9 bases in between. The length of the CDR3 is 11 residues.